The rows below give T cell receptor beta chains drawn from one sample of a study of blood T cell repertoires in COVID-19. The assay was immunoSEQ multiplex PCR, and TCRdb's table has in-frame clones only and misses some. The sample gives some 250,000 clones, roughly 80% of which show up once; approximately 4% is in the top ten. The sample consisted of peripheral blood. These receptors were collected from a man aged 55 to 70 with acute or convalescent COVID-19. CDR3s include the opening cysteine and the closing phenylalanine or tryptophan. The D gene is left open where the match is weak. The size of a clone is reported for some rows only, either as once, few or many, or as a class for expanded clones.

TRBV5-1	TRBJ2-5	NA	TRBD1	TGCGCCAGCACAAGCCAGGGACAGCACCAAGAGACCCAGTACTTC	CASTSQGQHQETQYF
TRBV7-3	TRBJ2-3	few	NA	TGTGCCAGCAGCTCCTCTATATCCTCAGATACGCAGTATTTT	CASSSSISSDTQYF
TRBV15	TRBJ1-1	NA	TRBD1	TGTGCCACCAGCCTTGGACAGGGAGGCACTGAAGCTTTCTTT	CATSLGQGGTEAFF
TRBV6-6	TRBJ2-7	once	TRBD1	TGTGCCAGCAGTATCGGGACAGGGGGCGAGCAGTACTTC	CASSIGTGGEQYF
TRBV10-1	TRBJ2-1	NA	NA	TGCGCCAGCAGTGATATTAATAACAATGAGCAGTTCTTC	CASSDINNNEQFF
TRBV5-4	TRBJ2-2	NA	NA	TGTGCCAGCAGCTTGCGGGCAGGGAGGCCCAACACCGGGGAGCTGTTTTTT	CASSLRAGRPNTGELFF
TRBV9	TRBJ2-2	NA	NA	TGTGCCACCGGGCGGGGGCCCACCGGGGAGCTGTTTTTT	CATGRGPTGELFF
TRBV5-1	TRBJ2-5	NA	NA	TGCGCCAGCAGCTTGGTAGGAGGGGAGACCCAGTACTTC	CASSLVGGETQYF
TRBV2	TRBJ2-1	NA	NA	TGTGCCAGCATCCCGAGGGCGGCAGGCGCCTACAATGAGCAGTTCTTC	CASIPRAAGAYNEQFF
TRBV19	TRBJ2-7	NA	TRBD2	TGTGCCACCCCCCTGGGACTAGCGCCAAGGGAGGGGTTCGGGGCCTACGAGCAGTACTTC	CATPLGLAPREGFGAYEQYF
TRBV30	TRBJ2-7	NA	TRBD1	TGTGCCTGGAGCGCACCGGGACAGGGGTTCCACGAGCAGTACTTC	CAWSAPGQGFHEQYF
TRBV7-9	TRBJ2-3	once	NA	TGTGCCAGCAGCACGACGTTGAGCGGGCCAGATACGCAGTATTTT	CASSTTLSGPDTQYF
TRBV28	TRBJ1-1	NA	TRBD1	TGTGCCAGCAGTTCCACAGGGGAAAGGGCGAACACTGAAGCTTTCTTT	CASSSTGERANTEAFF
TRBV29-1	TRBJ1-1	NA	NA	TGCAGCGTTGAGGCCGGGGGGGACACTGAAGCTTTCTTT	CSVEAGGDTEAFF
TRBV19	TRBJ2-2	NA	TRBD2	TGTGCCAGTAGTGCCAGGGCTAGCGGGAGGAACACCGGGGAGCTGTTTTTT	CASSARASGRNTGELFF
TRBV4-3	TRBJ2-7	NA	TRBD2	TGCGCCAGCAGCCAAGAGGGTAGCGGGGGGTACGAGCAGTACTTC	CASSQEGSGGYEQYF
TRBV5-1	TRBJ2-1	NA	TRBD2	TGCGCCAGCAGCTTGAATAGCGGGAGGTCCGGTGAGCAGTTCTTC	CASSLNSGRSGEQFF
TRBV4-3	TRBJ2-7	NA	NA	TGCGCCAGCAGCCAAGACATAGCGGGGACAGCTGCTGGCGAGCAGTACTTC	CASSQDIAGTAAGEQYF
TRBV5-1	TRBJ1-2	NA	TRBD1	TGCGCCAGCAGCCCGGGGGACAGGGCCCACGGCTACACCTTC	CASSPGDRAHGYTF
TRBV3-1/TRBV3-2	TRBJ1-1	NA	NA	TGTGCCAGCAGCCAAGAAGGGTTCAGGGTAGCTTTCTTT	CASSQEGFRVAFF
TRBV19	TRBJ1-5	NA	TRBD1	TGTGCCAGTAGTCCCGAGACAGGGGGGAGCAATCAGCCCCAGCATTTT	CASSPETGGSNQPQHF
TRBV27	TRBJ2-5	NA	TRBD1	TGTGCCAGCAGTCCAGGGGGACAGGGGACCCAGTACTTC	CASSPGGQGTQYF
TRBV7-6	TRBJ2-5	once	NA	TGTGCCAGCAGCGAAAAGGGGGTTATTAGCTTGGAGACCCAGTACTTC	CASSEKGVISLETQYF
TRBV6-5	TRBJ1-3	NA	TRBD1	TGTGCCAGCAGGGACAGGGGGTCTGGAAACACCATATATTTT	CASRDRGSGNTIYF
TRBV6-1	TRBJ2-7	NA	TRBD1	TGTGCCAGCAGTGATATTGGGACAGGCCACGAGCAGTACTTC	CASSDIGTGHEQYF
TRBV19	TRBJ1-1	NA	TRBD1	TGTGCCAGTAAGACAGGGGGGACGAACACTGAAGCTTTCTTT	CASKTGGTNTEAFF
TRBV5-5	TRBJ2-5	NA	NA	TGTGCCAGCAGCTTGACCGGGTCAGAGACCCAGTACTTC	CASSLTGSETQYF
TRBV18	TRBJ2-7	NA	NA	TGTGCCAGCTCCCCACCGGTTGGAGGGTCCTACGAGCAGTACTTC	CASSPPVGGSYEQYF
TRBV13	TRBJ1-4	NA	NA	TGTGCCAGCAGCACCCGACTTGAAAAACTGTTTTTT	CASSTRLEKLFF
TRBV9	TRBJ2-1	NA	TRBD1	TGTGCCAGCAGCGTCCCGACAGGGGGCAATGAGCAGTTCTTC	CASSVPTGGNEQFF
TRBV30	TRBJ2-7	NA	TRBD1	TGTGCCTGGAGTGTTGGGACAGGGGGCCTCTACGAGCAGTACTTC	CAWSVGTGGLYEQYF
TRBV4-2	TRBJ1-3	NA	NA	TGTGCCAGCAGCCACCCCACAGGGATGGCTGGAAACACCATATATTTT	CASSHPTGMAGNTIYF
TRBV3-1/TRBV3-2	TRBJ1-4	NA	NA	TGTGCCAGCAGCCCCCCTCAGGCAAGAAAACTGTTTTTT	CASSPPQARKLFF
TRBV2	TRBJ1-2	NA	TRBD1	TGTGCCAGCATCTTTCCGGGACAGCTCCTCCTTGGCTACACCTTC	CASIFPGQLLLGYTF
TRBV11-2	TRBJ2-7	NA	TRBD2	TGTGCCAGCAGCCCGGGACTAGCGGGAGGTGAGCAGTACTTC	CASSPGLAGGEQYF
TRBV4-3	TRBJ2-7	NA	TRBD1	TGCGCCAGCAGCCAGCGACAGGGTACTTACGAGCAGTACTTC	CASSQRQGTYEQYF
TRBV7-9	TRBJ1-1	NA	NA	TGTGCCAGCACCCCCCGGGGAGGTGGCACTGAAGCTTTCTTT	CASTPRGGGTEAFF
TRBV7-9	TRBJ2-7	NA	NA	TGTGCCAGCAGTTTTCAGGACAGCGTCTACGAGCAGTACTTC	CASSFQDSVYEQYF
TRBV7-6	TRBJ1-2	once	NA	TGTGCCAGCAGCCCCACCCAGGGGCAATACGGTGGCTACACCTTC	CASSPTQGQYGGYTF
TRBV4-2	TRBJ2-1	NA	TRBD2	TGTGCCAGCAGCCAAGATGGCAGCGGGAGTATATCCTACAATGAGCAGTTCTTC	CASSQDGSGSISYNEQFF
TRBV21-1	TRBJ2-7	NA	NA	TGTGCCAGCAGCGAAACGGAGGACGGGGGGCCCTACGAGCAGTACTTC	CASSETEDGGPYEQYF
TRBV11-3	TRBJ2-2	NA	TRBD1	TGTGCCAGCAGCACCGGGACAGGGTATACCGGGGAGCTGTTTTTT	CASSTGTGYTGELFF
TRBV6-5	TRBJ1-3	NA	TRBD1	TGTGCCACCAAATTGGACAGGGGGTTTGGAAACACCATATATTTT	CATKLDRGFGNTIYF
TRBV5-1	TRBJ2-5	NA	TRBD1	TGCGCCAGCAGCTTGGACAGGGGTCTCCAAGAGACCCAGTACTTC	CASSLDRGLQETQYF
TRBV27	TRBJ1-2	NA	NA	TGTGCCAGCAGTTTATCCGGGGGAGAGAGAGGCTACACCTTC	CASSLSGGERGYTF
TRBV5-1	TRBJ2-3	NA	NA	TGCGCCAGCAGCAGACAGTCCACAGATACGCAGTATTTT	CASSRQSTDTQYF
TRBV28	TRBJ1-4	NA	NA	TGTGCCAGCAGACGACCATTGGACAGAGTTAATGAAAAACTGTTTTTT	CASRRPLDRVNEKLFF
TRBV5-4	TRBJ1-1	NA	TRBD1	TGTGCCAGCAGCTTGCCCGGACAGGGGCTTCACACTGAAGCTTTCTTT	CASSLPGQGLHTEAFF
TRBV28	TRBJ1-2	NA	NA	TGTGCCAGCAACCAATGGTCCCCACAGTCTGGCTACACCTTC	CASNQWSPQSGYTF
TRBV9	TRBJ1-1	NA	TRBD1	TGTGCCAGCAGCGTAGCCAGGGGGCCGACATCTGAAGCTTTCTTT	CASSVARGPTSEAFF
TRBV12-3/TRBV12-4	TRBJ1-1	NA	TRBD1	TGTGCCAGCAGTTTGGGACAGGGAATAAAAGCTTTCTTT	CASSLGQGIKAFF